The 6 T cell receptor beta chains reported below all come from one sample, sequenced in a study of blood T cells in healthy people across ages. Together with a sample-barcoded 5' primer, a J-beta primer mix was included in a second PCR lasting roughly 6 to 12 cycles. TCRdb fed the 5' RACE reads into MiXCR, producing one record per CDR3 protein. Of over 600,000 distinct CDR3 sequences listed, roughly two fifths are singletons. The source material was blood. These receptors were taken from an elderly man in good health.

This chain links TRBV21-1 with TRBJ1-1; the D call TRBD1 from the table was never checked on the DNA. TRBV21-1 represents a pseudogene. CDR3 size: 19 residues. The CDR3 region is CASSKPTPGTGIGNTEAFF. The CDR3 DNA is TGTGCCAGCAGCAAACCTACCCCCGGGACAGGGATCGGAAACACTGAAGCTTTCTTT.

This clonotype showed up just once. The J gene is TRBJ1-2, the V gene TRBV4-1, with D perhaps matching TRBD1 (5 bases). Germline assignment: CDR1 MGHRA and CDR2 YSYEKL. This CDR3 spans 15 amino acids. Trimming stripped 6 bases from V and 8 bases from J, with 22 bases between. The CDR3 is CASRASSAGPGGYTF. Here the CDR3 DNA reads TGCGCCAGCAGGGCATCATCGGCGGGGCCTGGGGGCTACACCTTC.

CDR3 nucleotide sequence: TGCAGTGCGCTAGGCGCTCCTGACAGAGTAACCTACGAGCAGTACTTC. Its translation is CSALGAPDRVTYEQYF. This chain joins TRBV20-1 and TRBJ2-7, with a weak D call TRBD1 (5 bases). The CDR3 has 16 amino acids. V was trimmed by 6 bases and J by 2 bases, leaving 23 bases between them. Germline CDR1 and CDR2: DFQATT and SNEGSKA (reference sequence).

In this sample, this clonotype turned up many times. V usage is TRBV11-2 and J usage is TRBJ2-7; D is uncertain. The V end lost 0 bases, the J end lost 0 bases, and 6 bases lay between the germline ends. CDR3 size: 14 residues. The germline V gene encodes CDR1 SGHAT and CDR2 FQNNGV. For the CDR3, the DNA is TGTGCCAGCAGCTTAGATAGGAGCTCCTACGAGCAGTACTTC. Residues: CASSLDRSSYEQYF.

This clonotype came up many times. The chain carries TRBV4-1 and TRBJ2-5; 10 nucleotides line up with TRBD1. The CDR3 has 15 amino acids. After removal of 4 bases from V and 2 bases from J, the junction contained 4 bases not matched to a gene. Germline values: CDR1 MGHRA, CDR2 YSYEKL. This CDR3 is CASSLGTGAQETQYF. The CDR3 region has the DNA TGCGCCAGCAGCCTGGGGACAGGGGCTCAAGAGACCCAGTACTTC.

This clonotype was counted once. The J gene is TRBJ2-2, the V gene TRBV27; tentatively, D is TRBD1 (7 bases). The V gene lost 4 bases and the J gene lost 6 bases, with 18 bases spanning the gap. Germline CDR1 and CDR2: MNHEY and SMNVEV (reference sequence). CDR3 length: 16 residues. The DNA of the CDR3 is TGTGCCAGCAGTTCCCAGACAGGGAGGTGGTCCGGGGAGCTGTTTTTT. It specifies CASSSQTGRWSGELFF.